This T cell receptor beta chain was captured by sequencing in a study of T cell repertoires in cytomegalovirus infection. Background on the study: The authors relied on CMV epitopes, both recently identified HLA-C-restricted and well-studied HLA-B-restricted. Public TCR beta signature analysis indicated the presence of both CMV infection and matching HLA type. Study outcomes and limitations: CMV-specific HLA-C-restricted TCR beta clonotypes dominated the ex vivo response. Of the TCR beta families, the public ones yielded a cumulative frequency that identified carriers of CMV plus the relevant HLA.

V shed 3 bases and J shed 5 bases, with 16 bases lying between them. The CDR3 length is 15 residues. Looked up from germline, CDR1 is KGHSH and CDR2 is LQKENI. In this sample, this clonotype turned up a few times. No antigen is known for it. TCRdb analysed the reads with MiXCR anew, one entry per CDR3 protein. This table has about 500,000 distinct CDR3 sequences, 30% to 35% appearing once. The chain carries TRBV18 and TRBJ1-1; TRBD1 is a possible D gene (5 bases). This TCR was sampled from a human donor in good health (CMV status not recorded). Some clones in this sample may be carry-over from other donors' samples. The sample here was cultured PBMCs, taken from culture after CMV antigen stimulation. This CDR3 reads CASSPGARAMTEAFF. The DNA of the CDR3 is TGTGCCAGCTCACCCGGGGCGCGGGCTATGACTGAAGCTTTCTTT.